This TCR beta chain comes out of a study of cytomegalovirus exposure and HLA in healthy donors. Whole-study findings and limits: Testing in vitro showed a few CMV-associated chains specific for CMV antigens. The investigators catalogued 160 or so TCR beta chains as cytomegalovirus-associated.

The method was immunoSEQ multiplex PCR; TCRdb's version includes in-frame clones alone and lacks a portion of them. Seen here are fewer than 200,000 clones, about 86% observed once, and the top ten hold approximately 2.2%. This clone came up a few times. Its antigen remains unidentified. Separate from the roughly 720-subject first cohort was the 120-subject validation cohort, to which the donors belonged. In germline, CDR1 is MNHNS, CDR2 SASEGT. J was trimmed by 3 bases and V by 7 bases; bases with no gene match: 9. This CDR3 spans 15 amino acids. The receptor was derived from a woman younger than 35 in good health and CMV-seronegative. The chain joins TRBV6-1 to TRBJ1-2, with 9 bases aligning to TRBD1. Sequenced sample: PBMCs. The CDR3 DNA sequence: TGTGCCAGCAAGAACGGGACAGGGAGGGACTATGGCTACACCTTC. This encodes CASKNGTGRDYGYTF.